This T cell receptor beta chain was obtained from a study of blood T cell repertoires in COVID-19 (dated by TCRdb to 2018 to 2020). Regarding the complete study: Samples covering the acute and convalescent phases of COVID-19 were provided by collaborators in the United States, Italy and Spain. The prospective study material was composed of cDNA or gDNA derived from T cells, B-cell-depleted T cells, or PBMCs. Subjects who had been exposed to COVID-19, were actively infected with it, or had recovered from it provided the deeply sampled blood TCRbeta repertoires that made up the dataset. A freely available public database, intended as a resource for researchers studying the immune response to SARS-CoV-2, is where the repertoires were released. Samples came from the ongoing ImmuneRACE study (first 160 participants) plus 1,254 subjects from 6 global collaborators. The sample metadata nearly always contained a de-identified subject ID, COVID-19 status, age in years and sex. Where HLA class I and class II types were available, the types were taken from metadata supplied by the sample provider, not from assay-based typing. Here is what the overall study found, with its caveats: The quantity of clinical and demographic metadata differed by source and by participant and was supplied without curation.

Each collaborating institution followed its own protocols to collect whole blood in K2EDTA tubes. For TCRbeta analysis, collaborator samples were shipped as frozen whole blood, as isolated PBMCs, or as DNA extracted from either sample type. Worth noting for this clone: Its antigen is unknown. No base quality information exists; no much larger clone differs at one position.

TCRbeta CDR3 regions were amplified from genomic DNA using the immunoSEQ Assay, a bias-controlled multiplex PCR. As for the original processing: The number of nucleated cells in each sample was estimated from the amplification of reference gene primers within the assay. Sequence reads were collapsed and filtered to measure the absolute abundance of every unique TCRbeta CDR3 rearrangement. Productive Simpson clonality was computed per sample as the square root of Simpson's diversity index over productive rearrangements. Imported from immuneACCESS, the table was reduced by TCRdb to in-frame sequences with V and J called. These copies leave out some clones; in studies compared against another copy, an unresolved V gene accounts for under half, and the cause of the remainder is not known. V, J and clone size derive from that table, while D and trimming were established from the DNA sequence. Within this sample are 130,000 or so clones, with around three quarters of them counted one time only. 2% to 2.5% of the sample is taken by the ten largest.

CDR1 and CDR2, per the germline V gene (reference sequence), are SGHKS and YYEKEE. V is pared back by 3 bases and J by 5 bases, with 5 bases lying between the germline termini. From the cysteine up to the phenylalanine, the CDR3 has a length of 11 residues. Of all the DNA, just the CDR3 is kept, 33 bases in frame from base 1. The sample taken for sequencing was peripheral blood. The chain is assembled from TRBV5-5 and TRBJ2-5; the D gene remains uncertain. The clonotype originates from a woman between 70 and 85 years old with acute or convalescent COVID-19. The CDR3 reads as follows: CASSWRETQYF. The DNA is as follows: TGTGCCAGCAGCTGGCGGGAGACCCAGTACTTC.